This T cell receptor (beta chain) stems from a study of vaccination effects on CD4 cells after COVID-19. About this clone itself: No antigen is known for it.

Study outcomes and limitations: In convalescents, spike-reactive clones (those seen post-vaccine) were mainly new vaccine-induced clones.

Data came from immunoSEQ multiplex PCR; TCRdb stores just in-frame clones and leaves some out. The sample includes about 26,000 clones, 78% seen only once; the top ten take about 16%. Viral peptide pool expansion of antigen-specific CD4+ T cells preceded sequencing in the ViraFEST assay. With more than 9 days of culture completed, CD4+ T cells were isolated. This person's SARS-CoV-2 infection, confirmed by PCR, occurred between March and December 2020. Trimming shortened V by 4 bases and J by 3 bases, and 11 bases separated the two germline ends. Germline V gene data show CDR1 as SGHDT and CDR2 as YYEEEE. This CDR3 comprises 13 residues.

The clonotype comes from a human donor who had a prior SARS-CoV-2 infection. The specimen comprised CD4+ T cells from PBMCs cultured with HCoV-NL63 spike peptides, sampled before COVID-19 vaccination. The V and J genes are TRBV5-6 and TRBJ2-7; D remains ambiguous. CDR3 protein: CASSRIRSYEQYF. The CDR3, as DNA: TGTGCCAGCAGCCGAATCAGAAGCTACGAGCAGTACTTC.